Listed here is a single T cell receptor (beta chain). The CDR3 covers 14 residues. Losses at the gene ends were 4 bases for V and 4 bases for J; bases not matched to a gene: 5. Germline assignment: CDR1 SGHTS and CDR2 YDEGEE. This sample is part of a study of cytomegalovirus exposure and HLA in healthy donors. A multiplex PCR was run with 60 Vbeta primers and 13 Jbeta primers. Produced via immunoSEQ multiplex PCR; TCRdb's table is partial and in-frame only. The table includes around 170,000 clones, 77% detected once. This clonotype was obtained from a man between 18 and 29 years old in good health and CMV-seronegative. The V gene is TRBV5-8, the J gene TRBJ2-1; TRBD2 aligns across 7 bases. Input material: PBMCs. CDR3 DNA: TGTGCCAGCAGCGGGACTAACCGGTACAATGAGCAGTTCTTC. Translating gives CASSGTNRYNEQFF.